The rows below give T cell receptor beta chains drawn from one sample of a study of shared clonotypes between healthy human individuals. Sequencing was performed with immunoSEQ multiplex PCR; in TCRdb, only in-frame clones are kept and a portion is missing. The table includes millions of clones, over 85% detected once. Sample: naive CD4+ T cells sorted from blood. The receptors were gathered from a man aged 18 to 30 in good health. CDR3s include the opening cysteine and the closing phenylalanine or tryptophan. Each record gives: D gene, V gene, clone size, J gene, CDR3 DNA, CDR3 protein. The D gene is left open where the match is weak. Part of the rows lack a size; the others show once, few, many or a class for expanded clones.

d_call: TRBD1; v_call: TRBV7-2; clone_size: -; j_call: TRBJ1-5; cdr3_nt: TGTGCCAGCAGCCTTGAAGGGACAGGGATTCAGCCCCAGCATTTT; cdr3_aa: CASSLEGTGIQPQHF
d_call: TRBD1; v_call: TRBV28; clone_size: -; j_call: TRBJ1-5; cdr3_nt: TGTGCCAGCAGTTTTGACAGGGCCCCAAGGCAGCCCCAGCATTTT; cdr3_aa: CASSFDRAPRQPQHF
d_call: -; v_call: TRBV7-2; clone_size: -; j_call: TRBJ2-3; cdr3_nt: TGTGCCAGCAGCACCCTAGGGGGGTACACAGATACGCAGTATTTT; cdr3_aa: CASSTLGGYTDTQYF
d_call: TRBD2; v_call: TRBV27; clone_size: -; j_call: TRBJ2-7; cdr3_nt: TGTGCCAGCAGTTCCGCCACTAGCGGGAGGGTCTACGAGCAGTACTTC; cdr3_aa: CASSSATSGRVYEQYF
d_call: TRBD2; v_call: TRBV7-6; clone_size: -; j_call: TRBJ2-7; cdr3_nt: TGTGCCAGCAGCTTAGTCCCGGGACTAGCGGGAGGCTCCTACGAGCAGTACTTC; cdr3_aa: CASSLVPGLAGGSYEQYF
d_call: TRBD1; v_call: TRBV7-9; clone_size: -; j_call: TRBJ2-5; cdr3_nt: TGTGCCAGCAGCCCCGGACAGGGCGAGACCCAGTACTTC; cdr3_aa: CASSPGQGETQYF
d_call: TRBD1; v_call: TRBV5-1; clone_size: -; j_call: TRBJ2-2; cdr3_nt: TGCGCCAGCAGCTTGGGTGCAGGGGGCGTCGGGGAGCTGTTTTTT; cdr3_aa: CASSLGAGGVGELFF
d_call: -; v_call: TRBV6-1; clone_size: -; j_call: TRBJ2-7; cdr3_nt: TGTGCCAGCAGTGAAGTATTCGATTCAAGAGGCGAGCAGTACTTC; cdr3_aa: CASSEVFDSRGEQYF
d_call: -; v_call: TRBV19; clone_size: few; j_call: TRBJ1-2; cdr3_nt: TGTGCCAGTAGTCCCCCTGAGCGGCATGGCTACACCTTC; cdr3_aa: CASSPPERHGYTF
d_call: -; v_call: TRBV30; clone_size: -; j_call: TRBJ2-5; cdr3_nt: TGTGCCTGGAGTGTACAGAGGGGAGGAGGGACCCAGTACTTC; cdr3_aa: CAWSVQRGGGTQYF
d_call: -; v_call: TRBV28; clone_size: -; j_call: TRBJ1-6; cdr3_nt: TGTGCCAGCAGCGCACCCGTCCCATCGAATGATTCACCCCTCCACTTT; cdr3_aa: CASSAPVPSNDSPLHF
d_call: -; v_call: TRBV11-2; clone_size: -; j_call: TRBJ2-7; cdr3_nt: TGTGCCAGCAGCTTAGAGGTCCGGGGACCGTACGAGCAGTACTTC; cdr3_aa: CASSLEVRGPYEQYF
d_call: -; v_call: TRBV4-3; clone_size: -; j_call: TRBJ2-1; cdr3_nt: TGCGCCAGCAGCCAAGAACGGGCGAGAAGCTCCTACAATGAGCAGTTCTTC; cdr3_aa: CASSQERARSSYNEQFF
d_call: -; v_call: TRBV2; clone_size: -; j_call: TRBJ1-6; cdr3_nt: TGTGCCAGCACCCCTGAGGGATTCCATAATTCACCCCTCCACTTT; cdr3_aa: CASTPEGFHNSPLHF
d_call: TRBD2; v_call: TRBV27; clone_size: -; j_call: TRBJ2-1; cdr3_nt: TGTGCCAGCAGATCCTATTCCGGGACTAGCCGATCAAATGAGCAGTTCTTC; cdr3_aa: CASRSYSGTSRSNEQFF
d_call: -; v_call: TRBV14; clone_size: -; j_call: TRBJ1-1; cdr3_nt: TGTGCCAGCAGCCAAGATGGGGCCCGGGACACCCCTGGAGAGCTGAACACTGAAGCTTTCTTT; cdr3_aa: CASSQDGARDTPGELNTEAFF
d_call: -; v_call: TRBV7-2; clone_size: -; j_call: TRBJ2-2; cdr3_nt: TGTGCCAGCAGCTTTTACGGCGGGGAGCTGTTTTTT; cdr3_aa: CASSFYGGELFF
d_call: -; v_call: TRBV6-5; clone_size: -; j_call: TRBJ1-3; cdr3_nt: TGTGCCAGCAGTTCGGGACTCTCTGGAAACACCATATATTTT; cdr3_aa: CASSSGLSGNTIYF
d_call: TRBD2; v_call: TRBV25-1; clone_size: -; j_call: TRBJ2-7; cdr3_nt: TGTGCCAGCTCCCGGGGACTAGCGGGAGCCCCCTACGAGCAGTACTTC; cdr3_aa: CASSRGLAGAPYEQYF
d_call: -; v_call: TRBV6-5; clone_size: -; j_call: TRBJ2-7; cdr3_nt: TGTGCCAGCAGTTACTCAGGGGCAAATAACTACGAGCAGTACTTC; cdr3_aa: CASSYSGANNYEQYF
d_call: -; v_call: TRBV5-4; clone_size: -; j_call: TRBJ2-3; cdr3_nt: TGTGCCAGCAGCTTGTCGGGTCCAAGCACAGATACGCAGTATTTT; cdr3_aa: CASSLSGPSTDTQYF
d_call: -; v_call: TRBV14; clone_size: -; j_call: TRBJ1-3; cdr3_nt: TGTGCCAGCAGCCGTAAGGCCAGTAATCTTGGAAACACCATATATTTT; cdr3_aa: CASSRKASNLGNTIYF